These T cell receptor beta chains were read from a single sample in a study of B cell selection in AIRE deficiency. Sequencing used immunoSEQ multiplex PCR; TCRdb keeps in-frame clones, though not all of them. The data hold 20,000 to 25,000 clones, with around 97% observed a single time. Specimen: conventional CD4+ T cells sorted from PBMCs. These receptors originate from a human donor with AIRE deficiency. Both conserved end residues are part of each CDR3. The D gene is left open where the match is weak. For some rows the clone size is stated as once, few or many, or as a class when expanded; others skip it.

v_gene	abundance	d_gene	j_gene	CDR3aa	CDR3nt
TRBV6-1	-	-	TRBJ2-2	CASSEEGHTGELFF	TGTGCCAGCAGTGAAGAGGGTCACACCGGGGAGCTGTTTTTT
TRBV5-1	-	-	TRBJ2-3	CASSFPGRVDTQYF	TGCGCCAGCAGCTTTCCCGGCCGGGTAGATACGCAGTATTTT
TRBV2	-	-	TRBJ2-6	CATKRGDSGANVLTF	TGTGCCACCAAGAGGGGGGACTCTGGGGCCAACGTCCTGACTTTC
TRBV5-1	-	-	TRBJ2-1	CASSRKPRIDNEQFF	TGCGCCAGCAGCCGAAAACCAAGGATAGACAATGAGCAGTTCTTC
TRBV6-5	-	-	TRBJ2-3	CASRSTDTQYF	TGTGCCAGCAGGAGCACAGATACGCAGTATTTT
TRBV10-3	once	-	TRBJ1-5	CAIADRGNQPQHF	TGTGCCATCGCGGACAGAGGGAACCAGCCCCAGCATTTT
TRBV6-1	-	-	TRBJ2-1	CASSEVQASSYNEQFF	TGTGCCAGCAGTGAAGTCCAGGCTAGCTCCTACAATGAGCAGTTCTTC
TRBV6-6	-	-	TRBJ1-4	CASTILPGEKLFF	TGTGCCAGCACCATACTGCCAGGAGAAAAACTGTTTTTT
TRBV6-1	-	-	TRBJ1-2	CASTIRGRSYTF	TGTGCCAGCACCATTCGGGGCAGAAGCTACACCTTC
TRBV7-2	-	-	TRBJ1-3	CASSLGSYPVGNTIYF	TGTGCCAGCAGCTTAGGTTCTTATCCTGTCGGGAACACCATATATTTT
TRBV6-6	-	TRBD1	TRBJ2-5	CASSYTGGRGQETQYF	TGTGCCAGCAGTTACACAGGGGGCAGAGGGCAAGAGACCCAGTACTTC
TRBV19	-	TRBD1	TRBJ1-4	CASSSDREGEKLFF	TGTGCCAGTAGTAGCGACAGGGAAGGAGAAAAACTGTTTTTT
TRBV7-3	-	TRBD2	TRBJ2-1	CASSLSPRLAGDEQFF	TGTGCCAGCAGCTTATCTCCGCGCCTAGCGGGAGATGAGCAGTTCTTC
TRBV5-1	-	TRBD1	TRBJ1-6	CASSMGQDNSPLHF	TGCGCCAGCAGCATGGGACAGGACAATTCACCCCTCCACTTT
TRBV7-7	-	-	TRBJ2-1	CASSYNEQFF	TGTGCTAGCAGCTACAATGAGCAGTTCTTC
TRBV4-2	-	TRBD1	TRBJ1-1	CASSQGTGGRDTEAFF	TGTGCCAGCAGCCAAGGGACAGGGGGCAGGGACACTGAAGCTTTCTTT
TRBV18	-	-	TRBJ2-7	CASSDELLLVEQYF	TGTGCCAGCTCGGACGAGCTCCTTCTGGTCGAGCAGTACTTC
TRBV7-2	-	-	TRBJ2-6	CASSLRQSLSGANVLTF	TGTGCCAGCAGCTTACGACAGTCACTCTCTGGGGCCAACGTCCTGACTTTC
TRBV6-6	once	-	TRBJ1-2	CASSYSAWPVRGYTF	TGTGCCAGCAGTTACTCCGCATGGCCGGTGAGGGGCTACACCTTC
TRBV11-3	once	-	TRBJ2-5	CASSLIGGRETQYF	TGTGCCAGCAGCTTAATCGGGGGAAGGGAGACCCAGTACTTC
TRBV2	-	-	TRBJ2-7	CASSSTYEQYF	TGTGCCAGCAGTTCTACCTACGAGCAGTACTTC
TRBV6-5	-	TRBD2	TRBJ2-7	CASSYSSGLADYEQYF	TGTGCCAGCAGTTACTCGTCTGGACTAGCGGACTACGAGCAGTACTTC
TRBV30	-	TRBD2	TRBJ2-1	CAWSPGGLGNEQFF	TGTGCCTGGAGTCCGGGGGGACTAGGGAATGAGCAGTTCTTC
TRBV4-2	-	TRBD1	TRBJ2-7	CASSQEGGREQYF	TGTGCCAGCTCGCAGGAAGGGGGCAGGGAGCAGTACTTC
TRBV29-1	once	TRBD2	TRBJ2-7	CSVEVAGNEQYF	TGCAGCGTTGAAGTAGCGGGGAACGAGCAGTACTTC
TRBV4-1	-	-	TRBJ1-1	CASSGALGGNTEAFF	TGCGCCAGCAGCGGAGCGCTAGGGGGGAACACTGAAGCTTTCTTT
TRBV5-8	-	TRBD1	TRBJ2-1	CASSPDRVNEQFF	TGTGCCAGCAGCCCAGACAGGGTAAACGAGCAGTTCTTC
TRBV5-4	-	-	TRBJ2-3	CASTIDPGSGDTQYF	TGTGCCAGCACCATTGACCCTGGGTCGGGGGATACGCAGTATTTT
TRBV18	once	TRBD2	TRBJ2-1	CASSPRLAGAYNEQFF	TGTGCCAGCTCACCGCGGCTAGCGGGAGCCTACAATGAGCAGTTCTTC
TRBV11-3	-	TRBD1	TRBJ2-7	CASRRDRPSYEQYF	TGTGCCAGCAGGAGGGACAGACCCTCCTACGAGCAGTACTTC
TRBV9	-	-	TRBJ1-1	CASTPWGERSTEAFF	TGTGCCAGCACCCCTTGGGGGGAAAGGAGCACTGAAGCTTTCTTT
TRBV13	-	-	TRBJ2-7	CASSDRDSYEQYF	TGTGCCAGCAGCGACCGCGACAGCTACGAGCAGTACTTC
TRBV7-3	-	-	TRBJ2-2	CASRQGSNTGELFF	TGTGCCAGCCGGCAGGGCTCGAACACCGGGGAGCTGTTTTTT
TRBV6-5	-	TRBD2	TRBJ2-3	CASRRLAGLTDTQYF	TGTGCCAGCAGGCGACTAGCGGGACTAACAGATACGCAGTATTTT
TRBV7-3	-	TRBD2	TRBJ2-1	CASSSTGLATDNEQFF	TGTGCCAGCAGCTCGACCGGACTAGCGACGGACAATGAGCAGTTCTTC
TRBV4-2	-	TRBD2	TRBJ2-1	CASSQEGTSGLLEQFF	TGTGCCAGCAGCCAAGAAGGGACTAGCGGCTTACTTGAGCAGTTCTTC
TRBV5-6	-	-	TRBJ2-1	CASSFIGWGGGYNEQFF	TGTGCCAGCAGCTTTATAGGGTGGGGCGGCGGCTACAATGAGCAGTTCTTC
TRBV14	-	TRBD2	TRBJ2-1	CASSYLAGGDFNEQFF	TGTGCCAGCAGCTACCTAGCGGGAGGTGACTTTAATGAGCAGTTCTTC
TRBV28	once	-	TRBJ2-4	CASSFRDWPGVAKNIQYF	TGTGCCAGCAGTTTCAGGGATTGGCCCGGGGTAGCCAAAAACATTCAGTACTTC
TRBV6-1	-	TRBD1	TRBJ2-7	CASSEGMGQGVYEQYF	TGTGCCAGCAGTGAAGGAATGGGACAGGGGGTGTACGAGCAGTACTTC
TRBV30	-	TRBD2	TRBJ2-5	CAWSVGLAGRGETQYF	TGTGCCTGGAGTGTTGGGCTAGCGGGAAGGGGGGAGACCCAGTACTTC
TRBV28	-	TRBD1	TRBJ2-2	CASNRQGRVGELFF	TGTGCCAGCAACCGACAGGGGAGAGTGGGGGAGCTGTTTTTT
TRBV9	-	-	TRBJ2-1	CASSVKGGKTYNEQFF	TGTGCCAGCAGCGTAAAAGGCGGGAAGACCTACAATGAGCAGTTCTTC
TRBV28	once	TRBD2	TRBJ2-7	CASSFTAGAEQYF	TGTGCCAGCAGTTTCACGGCGGGAGCCGAGCAGTACTTC
TRBV28	-	-	TRBJ2-1	CASRDFRIYNEQFF	TGTGCCAGCCGAGACTTCCGAATCTACAATGAGCAGTTCTTC